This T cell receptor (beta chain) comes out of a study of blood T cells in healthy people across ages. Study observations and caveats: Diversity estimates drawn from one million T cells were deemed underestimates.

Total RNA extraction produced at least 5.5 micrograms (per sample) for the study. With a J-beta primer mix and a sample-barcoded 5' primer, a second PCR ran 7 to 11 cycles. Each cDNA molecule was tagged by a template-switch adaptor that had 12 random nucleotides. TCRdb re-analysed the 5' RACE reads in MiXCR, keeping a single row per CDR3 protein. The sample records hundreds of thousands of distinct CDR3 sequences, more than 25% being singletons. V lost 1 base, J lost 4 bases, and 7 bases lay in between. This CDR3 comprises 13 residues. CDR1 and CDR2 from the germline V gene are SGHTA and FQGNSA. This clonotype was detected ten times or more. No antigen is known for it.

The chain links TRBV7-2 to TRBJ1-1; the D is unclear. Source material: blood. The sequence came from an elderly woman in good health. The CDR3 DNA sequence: TGTGCCAGCAGCTTAGGAGGCCTCACTGAAGCTTTCTTT. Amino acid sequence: CASSLGGLTEAFF.